What follows is one TCR beta chain and its context. As yet, its antigen is unknown. The data were taken from a study of Ad26.COV2.S vaccination and SARS-CoV-2 variants. About the research overall: Participants got Ad26.COV2.S intramuscularly, once or twice 56 days apart.

Study-level findings and limits: Analyses that measured TCR breadth and depth may have underestimated total T cell responses.

Treatment: around 19 received Ad26.COV2.S at low or high dose, single or two shots; 5 received placebo; per-sample allocation not given. Samples analyzed were those drawn on day 63 after the first vaccine or placebo injection. The CDR3 is 19 amino acids. CDR1 is SGHRS and CDR2 is YFSETQ in the germline V gene. Trimming shortened V by 6 bases and J by 3 bases, and 29 bases separated the two germline ends. Only in-frame clones appear in the TCRdb table, and some are missing; sequencing was by immunoSEQ multiplex PCR. The sample has some 480,000 clones; around 85% are singletons. The specimen comprised peripheral blood, sampled in a trial of Ad26.COV2.S vaccine versus placebo. The TCR comes from a person between 18 and 59 years old who received the Ad26.COV2.S COVID-19 vaccine or a placebo. The J gene is TRBJ2-3, the V gene TRBV5-1, with D possibly called TRBD1 or TRBD2 (5 bases each). CDR3 nucleotides: TGCGCCAGCAAAAACGGGGATTCACGGTGGACAAGGCTTACAGATACGCAGTATTTT. As protein: CASKNGDSRWTRLTDTQYF.